The 28 T cell receptor beta chains listed next were all sequenced from one sample in a study of cytomegalovirus exposure and HLA in healthy donors. Amplification used 60 Vbeta primers and 13 Jbeta primers. Assay used: immunoSEQ multiplex PCR; TCRdb lists only in-frame clones, some missing. The top ten hold less than 2% of the sample, which has some 60,000 clones, roughly 80% seen once. The sequencing sample was made of PBMCs. The receptors derive from a human donor in good health.

J is TRBJ1-2 and V is TRBV4-3; D remains ambiguous. The CDR3 contains 14 residues. V was cut by 2 bases and J by 6 bases, with 13 bases left in between. Looked up from germline, CDR1 is LGHNA and CDR2 is YSLEER. CDR3 bases: TGCGCCAGCAGCCAACATCGGGGATTTGATGGCTACACCTTC. Translation gives CASSQHRGFDGYTF.

This chain uses TRBV27 with TRBJ2-7; 7 nucleotides agree with TRBD1. J lost 2 bases, V lost 2 bases, and 6 bases had no gene match. From germline, CDR1 is MNHEY and CDR2 SMNVEV (reference sequence). This CDR3 has 15 residues. CDR3 in DNA: TGTGCCAGCAGTTTACTCGGGACAGATACCTACGAGCAGTACTTC. Its translation is CASSLLGTDTYEQYF.

The rearrangement uses TRBV28 and TRBJ2-7, with 14 bases matching TRBD2. The CDR3 length is 19 residues. The V segment lost 2 bases and the J segment 3 bases; nucleotides outside the gene matches: 12. CDR1 is MDHEN, CDR2 SYDVKM, per germline. In DNA form, the CDR3 reads TGTGCCAGCAGTTTACCCCCGGGACTAGCGGGAGTAGAGGGCTACGAGCAGTACTTC. It encodes CASSLPPGLAGVEGYEQYF.

CDR3 loop: CASSLKWGLAGGPYEQYF. CDR3 bases: TGTGCCAGCAGTTTAAAGTGGGGACTAGCGGGAGGGCCCTACGAGCAGTACTTC. The chain is built from TRBV28 and TRBJ2-7; TRBD2 agrees at 16 bases. This CDR3 has 18 residues. Germline loops: CDR1 MDHEN, CDR2 SYDVKM. Unmatched junction bases numbered 6, after V lost 2 bases and J lost 2 bases. Full variable domain (outside the CDR3, taken from reference TRBV28 and TRBJ2-7): DVKVTQSSRYLVKRTGEKVFLECVQDMDHENMFWYRQDPGLGLRLIYFSYDVKMKEKGDIPEGYSVSREKKERFSLILESASTNQTSMYLCASSLKWGLAGGPYEQYFGPGTRLTVT.

The CDR3 spells CASSLGGGGRANEQYF. The CDR3 DNA reads as TGCGCCAGCAGCTTGGGGGGTGGGGGGAGAGCCAACGAGCAGTACTTC. The chain carries TRBV5-1 and TRBJ2-7, with a tentative D call TRBD2 (6 bases). The germline V and J ends were trimmed by 0 bases and 5 bases, with 18 bases remaining between them. This CDR3 region has 16 residues. In germline, CDR1 is SGHRS, CDR2 YFSETQ.

The chain employs TRBV5-1 and TRBJ1-6; D not resolved. The germline V gene encodes CDR1 SGHRS and CDR2 YFSETQ. V lost 0 bases to trimming and J lost 9 bases, with 16 bases between them. The CDR3 is 16 amino acids. This chain's CDR3 is CASSLVISYLGSPLHF. DNA for the CDR3: TGCGCCAGCAGCTTGGTTATAAGTTATCTCGGTTCACCCCTCCACTTT.

The V and J genes are TRBV7-9 and TRBJ2-5; 11 nucleotides align to TRBD2. J lost 5 bases, V lost 8 bases, and 7 bases had no gene match. There are 14 residues in the CDR3. Looked up from germline, CDR1 is SEHNR and CDR2 is FQNEAQ (reference sequence). This CDR3 is CASVASGRFETQYF. DNA of the CDR3: TGTGCCAGCGTAGCTAGCGGGAGGTTTGAGACCCAGTACTTC.

The CDR3 DNA is TGTGCCAGCAGCTTTATCGGCGGGACTTACAATGAGCAGTTCTTC. It encodes CASSFIGGTYNEQFF. V is TRBV7-3 and J is TRBJ2-1; possibly TRBD2 for D (6 bases). The CDR3 totals 15 residues. The V gene's germline CDR1 is SGHTA and CDR2 FQGTGA. V lost 3 bases and J 4 bases, leaving 13 bases between the germline ends. Complete variable domain (other parts from reference TRBV7-3 and TRBJ2-1): GAGVSQTPSNKVTEKGKYVELRCDPISGHTALYWYRQSLGQGPEFLIYFQGTGAADDSGLPNDRFFAVRPEGSVSTLKIQRTERGDSAVYLCASSFIGGTYNEQFFGPGTRLTVL.

This chain joins TRBV6-5 and TRBJ2-7; a weak D match, TRBD2 (6 bases). Germline-derived CDR1 and CDR2 are MNHEY and SVGAGI. V was shortened by 6 bases and J by 1 base, with 16 bases between the two germline ends. The CDR3 runs 15 residues. The CDR3 DNA reads TGTGCCAGCAGCCCAATGGGGGGAGCATCCTACGAGCAGTACTTC. It encodes CASSPMGGASYEQYF.

The chain uses TRBV2 and TRBJ2-5; perhaps TRBD1 as D (6 bases). CDR1 is SNHLY, CDR2 FYNNEI, per germline. V lost 4 bases to trimming and J lost 5 bases, with 8 bases between them. CDR3 size: 12 residues. The CDR3 sequence: CASSATGETQYF. CDR3 coding DNA: TGTGCCAGCAGTGCTACAGGGGAGACCCAGTACTTC.

The gene calls are TRBV7-9 and TRBJ2-3, with D maybe TRBD2 (6 bases). Trimming left V 5 bases short and J 3 bases short, with 21 bases between. The CDR3 totals 17 residues. CDR1 and CDR2 from the germline V gene are SEHNR and FQNEAQ (reference sequence). The CDR3 loop is CASSLPTSYWGTDTQYF. For the CDR3, the DNA is TGTGCCAGCAGCCTGCCGACTAGTTATTGGGGGACAGATACGCAGTATTTT.

The J gene is TRBJ2-6, the V gene TRBV9, with D uncertain. V lost 0 bases and J lost 2, with 6 bases in between. This CDR3 region has 15 residues. The germline gives CDR1 SGDLS, CDR2 YYNGEE. CDR3 residues: CASSVGGAGANVLTF. As DNA, the CDR3 is TGTGCCAGCAGCGTAGGCGGTGCTGGGGCCAACGTCCTGACTTTC.

The chain couples TRBV4-2 to TRBJ2-1; tentatively, D is TRBD1 (5 bases). The germline gives CDR1 LGHNA, CDR2 YNFKEQ. V gave up 4 bases and J gave up 5 bases, with 9 bases separating them. The CDR3 runs to 13 residues. The DNA of the CDR3 is TGTGCCAGCAGCCTAGGACATCACAATGAGCAGTTCTTC. Translating gives CASSLGHHNEQFF.

V is TRBV6-1 and J is TRBJ2-5; TRBD2 matches at 8 bases. This CDR3 region has 13 residues. The V and J ends lost 6 bases and 4 bases, in that order; junction bases with no gene match: 4. Germline V gene lookup returns CDR1 MNHNS and CDR2 SASEGT. The CDR3 region has the DNA TGTGCCAGCAGGGACAGCGGGGGAGAGACCCAGTACTTC. It translates to CASRDSGGETQYF.

This chain uses TRBV11-2 with TRBJ1-2, with D tentatively TRBD1 (6 bases). CDR1 is SGHAT, CDR2 FQNNGV, per germline. V dropped 4 bases and J dropped 8 bases, with 20 bases sitting between them. This CDR3 has 15 residues. In DNA, the CDR3 is TGTGCCAGCAGCTCCCTTCAGGGGAGGGGGAACGGCTACACCTTC. Translation: CASSSLQGRGNGYTF.

The V call is TRBV2, the J call TRBJ1-1; TRBD1 aligns across 8 bases. From germline, CDR1 is SNHLY and CDR2 FYNNEI. The CDR3 has 14 amino acids. The junction had 5 bases not matched to a gene; V was cut back by 6 bases and J by 2 bases. The chain's CDR3 is CASSQDRANTEAFF. In DNA form, the CDR3 reads TGTGCCAGCAGCCAGGACAGGGCAAACACTGAAGCTTTCTTT.

This clone was picked up a small number of times. The chain combines TRBV4-3 with TRBJ2-5, with TRBD2 identical over 7 bases. J was trimmed by 2 bases and V by 4 bases; bases with no gene match: 10. This CDR3 contains 16 residues. The germline gives CDR1 LGHNA, CDR2 YSLEER. The CDR3 loop is CASSPLTGGGQETQYF. CDR3 bases: TGCGCCAGCAGCCCGCTCACGGGGGGAGGGCAAGAGACCCAGTACTTC.

This clone was detected only once. This chain joins TRBV21-1 and TRBJ1-5. TRBV21-1 is flagged as a pseudogene. There are 14 residues in the CDR3. This CDR3 reads CASNRGAGYQPQHF. DNA for the CDR3: TGTGCCAGCAACCGGGGGGCAGGGTACCAGCCCCAGCATTTT.

The chain employs TRBV7-9 and TRBJ2-2; no clear D. The germline V gene has CDR1 SEHNR and CDR2 FQNEAQ (reference sequence). CDR3 length equals 15 residues. V lost 2 bases and J 1 base, leaving 8 bases between the germline ends. This CDR3 is CASSLILQNTGELFF. CDR3 in DNA: TGTGCCAGCAGCTTAATTTTACAGAACACCGGGGAGCTGTTTTTT.

In its sample, this clone was seen a few times. This CDR3 reads CASARLAGGRLDTQYF. In DNA form, the CDR3 reads TGCGCCAGCGCGAGACTAGCGGGGGGGCGTCTAGATACGCAGTATTTT. This chain links TRBV5-1 with TRBJ2-3, with TRBD2 matching 14 bases. Trimming at V came to 7 bases and at J to 5 bases, leaving 9 bases not matched to a gene. CDR3 length: 16 amino acids. In germline, CDR1 is SGHRS, CDR2 YFSETQ.

A note on this clone: This CDR3 is also generated by other DNA sequences in the sample. The chain joins TRBV30 to TRBJ2-5, with D uncertain. The J call may be in error: the DNA end matches TRBJ2-7 better. The CDR3 length is 13 residues. Germline CDR1 GTSNPN, CDR2 SVGIG (reference sequence). CDR3 sequence: CAWSVSIYYEQYF. The DNA for the CDR3 is TGTGCCTGGAGTGTGAGTATCTACTACGAGCAGTACTTC.

This clone is a singleton in its sample. V is TRBV28 and J is TRBJ2-5, with 11 nucleotides matching TRBD2. Germline CDR1 is MDHEN and CDR2 is SYDVKM. Losses at the gene ends were 5 bases for V and 5 bases for J; bases not matched to a gene: 19. This CDR3 has 19 amino acids. The CDR3 protein is CASSTINSGRAFGGETQYF. Written as DNA, the CDR3 is TGTGCCAGCAGTACAATTAATAGCGGGAGGGCCTTCGGTGGGGAGACCCAGTACTTC.

Details on this clone: A junction boundary mismatches the germline segment, possibly from a read error. DNA of the CDR3: TGTTCCAGCAGCTTAATGGCAGGATCCAATGGCTACACCTTC. Translated: CSSSLMAGSNGYTF. The genes are TRBV7-3 and TRBJ1-2; D not resolved. This CDR3 spans 14 amino acids. Germline V gene lookup returns CDR1 SGHTA and CDR2 FQGTGA.

J is TRBJ2-7 and V is TRBV10-3; 8 bases are a match to TRBD2. The CDR3 is made up of 19 amino acids. Germline CDR1 and CDR2: ENHRY and SYGVKD. The V segment lost 0 bases and the J segment 7 bases; nucleotides outside the gene matches: 20. The CDR3, as DNA: TGTGCCATCAGTGAGTCGACGGGTTTCGGTCGGGGGGGTTCGGAGGAGCAGTACTTC. Translating it yields CAISESTGFGRGGSEEQYF.

V gene TRBV28 combines with J gene TRBJ2-1; D not resolved. Germline CDR1 and CDR2: MDHEN and SYDVKM. Trimming cost V 6 bases and J 1 base, with 28 bases left between them. The CDR3 has 20 amino acids. DNA of the CDR3: TGTGCCAGCAGCCAATTTTTTGTTTTGCTTACGCGGCCATCCTACAATGAGCAGTTCTTC. This codes for CASSQFFVLLTRPSYNEQFF.

A few counts support this clone. V gene TRBV27 combines with J gene TRBJ2-1, with D possibly TRBD1 on 6 matching bases. CDR1 is MNHEY, CDR2 SMNVEV, per germline (reference sequence). The CDR3 has 17 residues. V dropped 2 bases and J dropped 0 bases, with 14 bases sitting between them. The DNA of the CDR3 is TGTGCCAGCAGTTTACTGCCCACAGGGTTCTCCTACAATGAGCAGTTCTTC. Translated: CASSLLPTGFSYNEQFF.

This chain joins TRBV5-6 and TRBJ2-1; D might be TRBD1 (6 bases). The V end was cut by 6 bases, the J end by 0 bases, with 13 bases between. Per germline, CDR1 SGHDT and CDR2 YYEEEE. The CDR3 consists of 15 residues. CDR3 sequence: CASNSQGSSYNEQFF. DNA of the CDR3: TGTGCCAGCAACTCACAGGGAAGCTCCTACAATGAGCAGTTCTTC.

This clone was seen only a few times. The chain combines TRBV19 with TRBJ2-1; TRBD1 aligns across 7 bases. This CDR3 is 17 amino acids long. Trimming removed 5 bases from V and 0 bases from J; junction bases left unmatched: 10. Germline values: CDR1 LNHDA, CDR2 SQIVND (reference sequence). CDR3 region: CASSLETGRSSYNEQFF. DNA for the CDR3: TGTGCCAGTAGTCTCGAGACAGGGCGAAGCTCCTACAATGAGCAGTTCTTC. Combining the CDR3 with reference TRBV19 and TRBJ2-1 gives the whole variable domain DGGITQSPKYLFRKEGQNVTLSCEQNLNHDAMYWYRQDPGQGLRLIYYSQIVNDFQKGDIAEGYSVSREKKESFPLTVTSAQKNPTAFYLCASSLETGRSSYNEQFFGPGTRLTVL.